This T cell receptor (beta chain) comes out of a study of early T cells in non-severe SARS-CoV-2 infection. The wider study: Chains were unpaired, as sequencing was done on bulk RNA from unsorted whole blood. General observations from the study: Private and CD4 specificities were missed by VDJdb matching, which favored anti-spike CD8 responses.

Attachment of unique molecular identifiers was made to individual cDNA molecules. TCRdb recomputed calls from the 5' RACE reads with MiXCR, one row per CDR3 protein. The data show tens of thousands of distinct CDR3 sequences, around 9.3% seen once. Trimming left V 4 bases short and J 0 bases short, with 4 bases between. CDR1 MNHNS and CDR2 SASEGT come from the germline V gene. The CDR3 covers 14 residues. This clonotype was observed many times. Its antigen remains unknown. V and J are TRBV6-1 and TRBJ2-6; D remains ambiguous. The sample consisted of whole blood. This sequence was found in an adult who was a healthcare worker with PCR-confirmed SARS-CoV-2 infection or an uninfected control (not recorded which). CDR3 protein: CASSVVSGANVLTF. CDR3 nucleotides: TGTGCCAGCAGTGTCGTCTCTGGGGCCAACGTCCTGACTTTC.